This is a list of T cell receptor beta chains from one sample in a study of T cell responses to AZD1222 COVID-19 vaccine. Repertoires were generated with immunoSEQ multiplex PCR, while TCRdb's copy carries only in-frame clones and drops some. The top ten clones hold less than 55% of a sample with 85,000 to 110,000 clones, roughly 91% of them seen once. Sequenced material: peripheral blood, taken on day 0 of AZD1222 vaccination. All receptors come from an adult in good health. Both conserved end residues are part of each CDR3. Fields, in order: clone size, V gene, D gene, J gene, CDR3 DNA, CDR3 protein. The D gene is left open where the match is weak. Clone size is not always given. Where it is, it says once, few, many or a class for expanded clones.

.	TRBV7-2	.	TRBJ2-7	TGTGCCAGCGCAGGACAGCTTGGGGTCGAGCAGTACTTC	CASAGQLGVEQYF
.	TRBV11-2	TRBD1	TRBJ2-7	TGTGCCAGCAGCTTAGCGGTGGGAGACAGGGGGCCCGAGCAGTACTTC	CASSLAVGDRGPEQYF
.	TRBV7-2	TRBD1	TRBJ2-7	TGTGCCAGCAGCTTAACGACAGGGACCTACGAGCAGTACTTC	CASSLTTGTYEQYF
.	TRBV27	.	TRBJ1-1	TGTGCCAGCAGTTTATCTGAGTACACTGAAGCTTTCTTT	CASSLSEYTEAFF
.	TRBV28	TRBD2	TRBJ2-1	TGTGCCAGCAGTTCCACTAGCGGCGAGCAGTTCTTC	CASSSTSGEQFF
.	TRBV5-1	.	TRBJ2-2	TGCGCCAGCAGCTTGGAGCTGGGGTATATCGGGGAGCTGTTTTTT	CASSLELGYIGELFF
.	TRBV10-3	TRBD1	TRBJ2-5	TGTGCCATCAGTGAGAGGGTGACCGGGACAGGGACAAAAGAGACCCAGTACTTC	CAISERVTGTGTKETQYF
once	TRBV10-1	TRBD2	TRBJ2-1	TGCGCCAGCAGTGAGGCTAGCGGGATAGGTGAGCAGTTCTTC	CASSEASGIGEQFF
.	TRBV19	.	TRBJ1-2	TGTGCCAGTAGCCCCCCGGGAGGGGAATCTGGCTACACCTTC	CASSPPGGESGYTF
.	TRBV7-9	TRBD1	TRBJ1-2	TGTGCCAGCAGCTTAGGTGGGACAGCTAACTATGGCTACACCTTC	CASSLGGTANYGYTF
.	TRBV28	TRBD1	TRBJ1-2	TGTGCCACGCAGTCGACAGGGCTTGGCTACACCTTC	CATQSTGLGYTF
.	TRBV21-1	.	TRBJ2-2	TGTGCCAGCAGCGAGGACATAGGCGGGGGCACCGGGGAGCTGTTTTTT	CASSEDIGGGTGELFF